A single sample is the source of the 12 T cell receptor beta chains below, sequenced in a study of T-cell memory formation after mild COVID-19. A single record per CDR3 protein comes from TCRdb applying MiXCR to the 5' RACE reads. The repertoire has 450,000 or so distinct CDR3 sequences, roughly 25% of them found once; the top ten carry under 15%. The sample comprised PBMCs or a T cell subset sorted from them (not recorded which). The receptors derive from an adult woman who had mild COVID-19 (a few samples of this study predate the infection). Cell type and time point are not known.

This clonotype was detected once. The rearrangement joins TRBV20-1 to TRBJ2-7; tentative D call: TRBD1 (5 bases). This CDR3 spans 14 amino acids. Germline V gene data show CDR1 as DFQATT and CDR2 as SNEGSKA (reference sequence). V was shortened by 4 bases and J by 6 bases, with 19 bases between the two germline ends. The CDR3 reads CSATGLGFISEQYF. DNA for the CDR3: TGCAGTGCTACAGGGTTGGGCTTTATTTCCGAGCAGTACTTC.

This clonotype was found once. V and J are TRBV27 and TRBJ1-1; D is uncertain. CDR3 length equals 13 residues. Trimming removed 8 bases at V and 1 base at J, with 11 bases between. From germline, CDR1 is MNHEY and CDR2 SMNVEV (reference sequence). CDR3 sequence reads: CASAYGGNTEAFF. The DNA of the CDR3 is TGTGCCAGCGCATATGGAGGGAACACTGAAGCTTTCTTT.

This clonotype was observed a handful of times. This chain connects TRBV4-3 to TRBJ1-3, with D unresolved. The CDR3 extends over 13 amino acids. Germline-derived CDR1 and CDR2 are LGHNA and YSLEER. V lost 2 bases and J 2 bases, leaving 4 bases between the germline ends. DNA of the CDR3: TGCGCCAGCAGCCAACCTGCTGGAAACACCATATATTTT. This encodes CASSQPAGNTIYF.

The chain recombines TRBV10-3 with TRBJ1-2; tentatively, D is TRBD1 (5 bases). The CDR3 spans 13 residues. Germline loops: CDR1 ENHRY, CDR2 SYGVKD. V lost 6 bases and J lost 5, with 13 bases in between. The CDR3, as DNA: TGTGCCATCAGCAGGGACGGGCTTTATGGCTACACCTTC. Translating gives CAISRDGLYGYTF.

This clonotype was recorded many times. V usage is TRBV3-1 and J usage is TRBJ1-1; D is unresolved. V was shortened by 5 bases and J by 4 bases, with 8 bases between the two germline ends. Germline values: CDR1 LGHDT, CDR2 YNNKEL (reference sequence). This CDR3 spans 12 amino acids. The CDR3 loop reads CASSASGTEAFF. The DNA of the CDR3 is TGTGCCAGCAGCGCGTCTGGCACTGAAGCTTTCTTT.

This clonotype was seen at least ten times. The chain links TRBV6-1 to TRBJ1-6; 8 nucleotides agree with TRBD1. The CDR3 is 17 amino acids. The junction had 11 bases not matched to a gene; V was cut back by 1 base and J by 9 bases. Germline V CDR1 and CDR2: MNHNS, SASEGT. In nucleotides, the CDR3 is TGTGCCAGCAGTGAAGGTGTGACAGGGGTTGGGTTTTCACCCCTCCACTTT. Translated: CASSEGVTGVGFSPLHF.

This clonotype was recorded a few times. J is TRBJ2-4 and V is TRBV3-1; 8 nucleotides agree with TRBD1. The V and J ends lost 1 base and 11 bases, in that order; junction bases with no gene match: 10. Germline loops: CDR1 LGHDT, CDR2 YNNKEL (reference sequence). The CDR3 is made up of 15 amino acids. CDR3 region: CASSQAGQGAMVQYF. Written as DNA, the CDR3 is TGTGCCAGCAGCCAAGCGGGGCAGGGGGCCATGGTTCAGTACTTC.

This clonotype was detected a few times. The chain recombines TRBV7-6 with TRBJ2-1, with 10 bases lining up with TRBD2. The CDR3 is 15 residues long. Looked up from germline, CDR1 is SGHVS and CDR2 is FNYEAQ. V dropped 6 bases and J dropped 2; count of bases not matched to a gene: 4. CDR3 DNA sequence: TGTGCCAGCAGTCCTAGCGGGAGTACCTACAATGAGCAGTTCTTC. Translating gives CASSPSGSTYNEQFF.

This clonotype was found a few times. This CDR3 is CATNGGNLAKNIQYF. The CDR3 coding sequence is TGTGCCACCAACGGAGGGAATTTAGCCAAAAACATTCAGTACTTC. The V call is TRBV15, the J call TRBJ2-4; D perhaps matches TRBD2 (6 bases). Per germline, CDR1 LNHNV and CDR2 YYDKDF (reference sequence). The CDR3 runs 15 residues. Trimming left V 7 bases short and J 0 bases short, with 13 bases between. Using reference TRBV15 and TRBJ2-4 for the parts outside the CDR3, the full variable domain is DAMVIQNPRYQVTQFGKPVTLSCSQTLNHNVMYWYQQKSSQAPKLLFHYYDKDFNNEADTPDNFQSRRPNTSFCFLDIRSPGLGDTAMYLCATNGGNLAKNIQYFGAGTRLSVL.

This chain joins TRBV2 and TRBJ1-2; D is undetermined. Germline CDR1 reads SNHLY; CDR2 reads FYNNEI. The V end was cut by 6 bases, the J end by 0 bases, with 17 bases between. The CDR3 sequence is 16 residues long. The CDR3 loop is CASSQLTRPANYGYTF. The CDR3 DNA sequence: TGTGCCAGCAGCCAACTGACCCGACCCGCTAACTATGGCTACACCTTC. Variable domain in full (rest from reference TRBV2 and TRBJ1-2): EPEVTQTPSHQVTQMGQEVILRCVPISNHLYFYWYRQILGQKVEFLVSFYNNEISEKSEIFDDQFSVERPDGSNFTLKIRSTKLEDSAMYFCASSQLTRPANYGYTFGSGTRLTVV.

The chain combines TRBV7-2 with TRBJ2-2; 7 bases are a match to TRBD2. The trim removed 3 bases at V and 2 bases at J, leaving 6 bases unmatched. The CDR3 sequence is 16 residues long. CDR1 is SGHTA and CDR2 is FQGNSA in the germline V gene. CDR3 residues: CASSLSPGLNTGELFF. The CDR3 DNA is TGTGCCAGCAGCTTGTCTCCGGGACTAAACACCGGGGAGCTGTTTTTT.

This rearrangement joins TRBV3-1 to TRBJ2-7; either TRBD1 or TRBD2 may fit D (5 bases each). Trimming shortened V by 4 bases and J by 1 base, and 11 bases separated the two germline ends. Germline values: CDR1 LGHDT, CDR2 YNNKEL (reference sequence). The CDR3 sequence is 14 residues long. For the CDR3, the DNA is TGTGCCAGCAGCCGGGACCCAGGGTCCTACGAGCAGTACTTC. It translates to CASSRDPGSYEQYF.